This TCR beta chain was documented in a study of blood T cell repertoires in COVID-19. Study information: The cDNA or gDNA used as material had been derived from T cells, B-cell-depleted T cells, or PBMCs.

This CDR3 spans 14 amino acids. With 5 bases removed from V and 11 bases from J, the gap between germline ends came to 21 bases. Germline loops: CDR1 MGHRA, CDR2 YSYEKL. Original analysis: Using reference gene primer amplification, nucleated cell counts were estimated. Libraries were prepared by immunoSEQ multiplex PCR; TCRdb keeps only in-frame clonotypes and omits some of them. Clonal size and the V and J genes are those of that table, whereas D and trimming came from the DNA. The table has about 55,000 clones, roughly 90% seen once; the top ten hold over 6.5%. This sequence originates from a man between 60 and 75 years old with active COVID-19. The rearrangement uses TRBV4-1 and TRBJ1-2; tentative D call: TRBD1 (5 bases). Sequencing was performed on peripheral blood. The CDR3 region has the DNA TGCGCCAGCAGCGCCAGCGGGGGGGAGCTGAGATACACCTTC. It encodes CASSASGGELRYTF.